Shown below are 22 T cell receptor beta chains from a single sample sequenced in a study of blood T cell repertoires in COVID-19. Clones were read by immunoSEQ multiplex PCR, and TCRdb kept only the in-frame ones, dropping some. Counted here are 150,000 to 200,000 clones, about 84% occurring once; the ten biggest clones make up under 5.5%. Sequenced input: peripheral blood. The receptor source for this set is a woman in her 30s with acute or convalescent COVID-19.

This chain connects TRBV5-6 to TRBJ1-1, with 7 bases matching TRBD1. The junction had 7 bases not matched to a gene; V was cut back by 4 bases and J by 4 bases. Germline V gives CDR1 SGHDT, CDR2 YYEEEE. This CDR3 region has 14 residues. The CDR3 sequence: CASSPGGLLTEAFF. In DNA form, the CDR3 reads TGTGCCAGCAGCCCAGGGGGTTTGCTCACTGAAGCTTTCTTT.

J is TRBJ1-5 and V is TRBV6-6; no firm D call. Trimming left V 2 bases short and J 4 bases short, with 12 bases between. CDR1 MNHNY and CDR2 SVGAGI come from the germline V gene (reference sequence). CDR3 length: 15 amino acids. This CDR3 is CASSYPSLGNQPQHF. The CDR3, as DNA: TGTGCCAGCAGTTACCCCAGTCTTGGTAATCAGCCCCAGCATTTT.

The CDR3 region is CASSSNPSGYGYTF. In nucleotides, the CDR3 is TGTGCCAGCAGCTCTAATCCCTCAGGCTATGGCTACACCTTC. V usage is TRBV11-2 and J usage is TRBJ1-2, with unresolved D. The CDR3 is 14 residues long. Deletions cut 4 bases from V and 4 bases from J, with 13 bases between. Germline V gene sequence: CDR1 SGHAT, CDR2 FQNNGV. Drawing the rest from reference TRBV11-2 and TRBJ1-2, the complete variable domain is EAGVAQSPRYKIIEKRQSVAFWCNPISGHATLYWYQQILGQGPKLLIQFQNNGVVDDSQLPKDRFSAERLKGVDSTLKIQPAKLEDSAVYLCASSSNPSGYGYTFGSGTRLTVV.

The V and J genes are TRBV28 and TRBJ1-3; TRBD1 agrees at 10 bases. V trimming: 6 bases; J trimming: 0 bases; junction bases outside the gene matches: 8. The CDR3 length is 17 residues. From germline, CDR1 is MDHEN and CDR2 SYDVKM. CDR3 DNA: TGTGCCAGCAGGGAGGACAGGGGGGTCATCTCTGGAAACACCATATATTTT. Amino acid sequence: CASREDRGVISGNTIYF.

The chain has TRBV4-1 and TRBJ2-1, with 9 bases matching TRBD2. The CDR3 has 16 residues. The V gene's germline CDR1 is MGHRA and CDR2 YSYEKL. The ends lost 7 bases at V and 4 bases at J; junction bases unmatched: 11. The CDR3 coding sequence is TGCGCCAGCACTGCCCAGCGGGGGGTTTTATACAATGAGCAGTTCTTC. It yields the protein CASTAQRGVLYNEQFF.

This clone was seen once. This chain links TRBV28 with TRBJ1-5; D gene ambiguous. Trimming took off 3 bases at V and 6 bases at J, with 12 bases between the two ends. In germline, CDR1 is MDHEN, CDR2 SYDVKM. The CDR3 consists of 14 residues. CDR3 nucleotide sequence: TGTGCCAGCAGTTTTGGGCAGGTCCGTCAGCCCCAGCATTTT. It yields the protein CASSFGQVRQPQHF.

This sequence joins TRBV9 and TRBJ2-1; 9 bases match TRBD2. The CDR3 loop spans 17 amino acids. Per the germline V gene, CDR1 is SGDLS and CDR2 is YYNGEE. J lost 5 bases, V lost 0 bases, and 9 bases had no gene match. Here the CDR3 DNA reads TGTGCCAGCAGCGTAGATCCCCCTAGCGGGGTAAACAATGAGCAGTTCTTC. Translated: CASSVDPPSGVNNEQFF. Variable domain in full (rest from reference TRBV9 and TRBJ2-1): DSGVTQTPKHLITATGQRVTLRCSPRSGDLSVYWYQQSLDQGLQFLIQYYNGEERAKGNILERFSAQQFPDLHSELNLSSLELGDSALYFCASSVDPPSGVNNEQFFGPGTRLTVL.

This clone has more than one count but fewer than ten. The chain joins TRBV3-1 (or the pseudogene TRBV3-2) to TRBJ1-1, with 11 nucleotides matching TRBD1. The CDR3 contains 14 residues. Germline V gene sequence: CDR1 LGHDT, CDR2 YNNKEL (reference sequence). With 4 bases clipped from V and 8 bases from J, the junction kept 6 bases outside the gene matches. The chain's CDR3 is CASSLGQGAGEAFF. CDR3 DNA: TGTGCCAGCAGCCTAGGACAGGGGGCGGGAGAAGCTTTCTTT.

The genes are TRBV28 and TRBJ1-6; 8 nucleotides align to TRBD1. Germline trimming cut 10 bases from V and 10 bases from J; bases unmatched to any gene: 9. The CDR3 sequence is 13 residues long. CDR1 and CDR2 (germline): MDHEN, SYDVKM. The CDR3: CATADRVGSPLHF. CDR3 sequence (DNA): TGTGCCACAGCGGACAGGGTGGGATCACCCCTCCACTTT.

The chain uses TRBV5-6 and TRBJ2-1, with TRBD2 identical over 12 bases. With V trimmed by 0 bases and J by 10 bases, 11 bases remained unmatched. This CDR3 contains 17 residues. CDR1 is SGHDT, CDR2 YYEEEE, per germline. CDR3 region: CASSLGPTTSGRDEQFF. CDR3 in DNA: TGTGCCAGCAGCTTGGGCCCAACGACTAGCGGGAGAGACGAGCAGTTCTTC.

V usage is TRBV27 and J usage is TRBJ2-7; TRBD1 agrees at 9 bases. V shed 6 bases, J shed 4 bases, and the junction held 10 bases outside the gene matches. The germline V gene encodes CDR1 MNHEY and CDR2 SMNVEV (reference sequence). The CDR3 is made up of 15 amino acids. CDR3 sequence reads: CASRSPGTGIYEQYF. The DNA of the CDR3 is TGTGCCAGCAGGAGTCCCGGGACAGGGATATACGAGCAGTACTTC.

The V call is TRBV27, the J call TRBJ1-1, with D possibly TRBD1 on 5 matching bases. Germline V gives CDR1 MNHEY, CDR2 SMNVEV (reference sequence). Trimming left V 5 bases short and J 11 bases short, with 12 bases between. The CDR3 runs to 11 residues. CDR3 sequence: CASSPGSEAFF. CDR3 sequence (DNA): TGTGCCAGCAGTCCAGGGTCAGAGGCTTTCTTT.

In this sample, this clone turned up once. This rearrangement joins TRBV2 to TRBJ1-1, with a possible D match to TRBD1 (6 bases). Deletions cut 7 bases from V and 2 bases from J, with 23 bases between. The CDR3 length is 17 residues. Germline-derived CDR1 and CDR2 are SNHLY and FYNNEI. CDR3 DNA sequence: TGTGCCAGCACCACCCGTGGAACAGGGAGATTTAACACTGAAGCTTTCTTT. Translated, it gives CASTTRGTGRFNTEAFF. The variable domain in full, with the rest retrieved from reference TRBV2 and TRBJ1-1, is EPEVTQTPSHQVTQMGQEVILRCVPISNHLYFYWYRQILGQKVEFLVSFYNNEISEKSEIFDDQFSVERPDGSNFTLKIRSTKLEDSAMYFCASTTRGTGRFNTEAFFGQGTRLTVV.

This chain joins TRBV19 and TRBJ2-7; D gene uncertain. Germline V gene lookup returns CDR1 LNHDA and CDR2 SQIVND (reference sequence). CDR3 length: 13 amino acids. Trimming took off 3 bases at V and 5 bases at J, with 11 bases between the two ends. This chain's CDR3 is CASSILGWDEQYF. CDR3 coding DNA: TGTGCCAGTAGTATTTTGGGCTGGGACGAGCAGTACTTC. Supplemented by reference TRBV19 and TRBJ2-7, the full variable domain reads DGGITQSPKYLFRKEGQNVTLSCEQNLNHDAMYWYRQDPGQGLRLIYYSQIVNDFQKGDIAEGYSVSREKKESFPLTVTSAQKNPTAFYLCASSILGWDEQYFGPGTRLTVT.

This clone was seen only once. This chain connects TRBV30 to TRBJ2-1; no definite D call. The CDR3 is made up of 11 amino acids. Germline V gene lookup returns CDR1 GTSNPN and CDR2 SVGIG (reference sequence). Trimming took 3 bases from V and 4 from J, leaving 4 bases between them. CDR3 region: CAWRQYNEQFF. In DNA form, the CDR3 reads TGTGCCTGGAGACAATACAATGAGCAGTTCTTC.

The rearrangement uses TRBV4-2 and TRBJ1-5, with D possibly TRBD1 on 5 matching bases. Trimming cost V 0 bases and J 3 bases, with 9 bases left between them. This CDR3 is 15 amino acids long. In germline, CDR1 is LGHNA, CDR2 YNFKEQ. This CDR3 reads CASSQDGQNNQPQHF. The DNA of the CDR3 is TGTGCCAGCAGCCAAGATGGACAAAACAATCAGCCCCAGCATTTT.

The chain couples TRBV6-5 to TRBJ1-2; D remains unclear. The CDR3 is made up of 15 amino acids. Germline assignment: CDR1 MNHEY and CDR2 SVGAGI. V lost 2 bases, J lost 8 bases, and 18 bases lay in between. The CDR3 coding sequence is TGTGCCAGCAGTTACGGAGTCGAGGGAATGTTAGGCTACACCTTC. It specifies CASSYGVEGMLGYTF.

The chain joins TRBV27 to TRBJ1-4, with 10 bases matching TRBD1. The length of the CDR3 is 15 residues. The junction had 9 bases not matched to a gene; V was cut back by 6 bases and J by 8 bases. Germline CDR1 is MNHEY and CDR2 is SMNVEV (reference sequence). This CDR3 is CASSSRDRGSEKLFF. CDR3 in DNA: TGTGCCAGCAGCTCCAGGGACAGGGGAAGCGAAAAACTGTTTTTT.

The rearrangement joins TRBV13 to TRBJ1-1; no clear D gene. Trimming took 0 bases from V and 11 from J, leaving 10 bases between them. The CDR3 runs to 12 residues. Per the germline V gene, CDR1 is PRHDT and CDR2 is FYEKMQ (reference sequence). The CDR3 is CASSLGQTEAFF. The CDR3 DNA is TGTGCCAGCAGCTTAGGTCAAACAGAGGCTTTCTTT.

J is TRBJ2-1 and V is TRBV7-9, with D perhaps TRBD1 (5 bases). Trimming took off 5 bases at V and 5 bases at J, with 16 bases between the two ends. Germline CDR1 is SEHNR and CDR2 is FQNEAQ (reference sequence). This CDR3 region has 15 residues. CDR3 sequence reads: CASSPPSLGDNEQFF. The DNA of the CDR3 is TGTGCCAGCAGCCCTCCCTCCCTAGGGGACAATGAGCAGTTCTTC.

This clone has just a few counts. V usage is TRBV5-6 and J usage is TRBJ1-1; 9 nucleotides agree with TRBD1. J gave up 1 base and V 3 bases, and 7 bases lay outside the gene matches. Per germline, CDR1 SGHDT and CDR2 YYEEEE. The CDR3 runs 16 residues. CDR3 nucleotides: TGTGCCAGCAGCTCGTCCGGGACAGGGTGGAACACTGAAGCTTTCTTT. Protein sequence: CASSSSGTGWNTEAFF. Drawing the rest from reference TRBV5-6 and TRBJ1-1, the complete variable domain is DAGVTQSPTHLIKTRGQQVTLRCSPKSGHDTVSWYQQALGQGPQFIFQYYEEEERQRGNFPDRFSGHQFPNYSSELNVNALLLGDSALYLCASSSSGTGWNTEAFFGQGTRLTVV.

This clone appeared a single time. This chain links TRBV27 with TRBJ2-1; 8 bases map to TRBD2. The CDR3 extends over 14 amino acids. Germline V gene lookup returns CDR1 MNHEY and CDR2 SMNVEV (reference sequence). J gave up 3 bases and V 5 bases, and 3 bases lay outside the gene matches. CDR3 coding DNA: TGTGCCAGCAGTCGCGGGGGGAACTACAATGAGCAGTTCTTC. Protein product: CASSRGGNYNEQFF.